The rows below give T cell receptor beta chains drawn from one sample of a study of beta chain features in type 1 diabetes. Measured with immunoSEQ multiplex PCR; TCRdb has only the in-frame clones, and not every one. The sample carries hundreds of thousands of clones, roughly 16% recorded once. Sequencing used naive CD4+ T cells from blood. The receptors derive from a man between 18 and 35 years old in good health. Each CDR3 is given with its conserved first and last residue. Each record gives: V gene, J gene, D gene, CDR3 protein. The D gene is left open where the match is weak.

TRBV5-1	TRBJ2-7	TRBD2	CASSLTSVLFVNEQYF
TRBV18	TRBJ2-7	TRBD2	CASSPLLAGDSEQYF
TRBV27	TRBJ2-3	TRBD2	CASSLTGRVSTDTQYF
TRBV23-1	TRBJ2-6	TRBD1	CASSQCNRDRGPYPLSGANVLTF
TRBV25-1	TRBJ2-7	TRBD1	CASSERARTGFYF
TRBV14	TRBJ2-1	-	CATLPSSRGTYNEQFF
TRBV4-1	TRBJ1-2	-	CASKSITYGRNYGYTF
TRBV9	TRBJ1-4	TRBD1	CASSSGGPNEKLFF
TRBV4-2	TRBJ2-2	-	CASSQVGTSFGELFF
TRBV10-3	TRBJ1-2	TRBD1	CAITRDRGVNGYTF
TRBV4-3	TRBJ2-5	TRBD1	CASSQAGTGETQYF
TRBV2	TRBJ1-5	-	CASSETSGNQPQHF
TRBV5-4	TRBJ2-7	-	CASSLARGYEQYF
TRBV7-2	TRBJ1-1	-	CASSFGQLPNTEAFF
TRBV29-1	TRBJ2-6	-	CSVRKGPGANVLTF
TRBV28	TRBJ1-2	-	CASSSTGLANYGYTF
TRBV28	TRBJ1-1	-	CASTSDQGNTEAFF
TRBV9	TRBJ2-3	TRBD2	CASSVTSGRTDTQYF
TRBV7-2	TRBJ2-2	TRBD2	CASSSREVTGELFF
TRBV29-1	TRBJ1-1	TRBD1	CSVDRGTF
TRBV5-6	TRBJ1-4	-	CASSLGRGNEKLFF
TRBV7-2	TRBJ1-2	-	CASSPASYGYTF
TRBV28	TRBJ2-7	-	CASSFDGGNGEQYF
TRBV19	TRBJ2-1	TRBD2	CASKTSGSNNEQFF
TRBV30	TRBJ1-5	TRBD1	CALDRGGNQPQHF
TRBV11-3	TRBJ1-5	-	CASSFPRPQHF
TRBV7-2	TRBJ1-2	TRBD1	CASSYTGDGYGYTF
TRBV14	TRBJ2-6	-	CASSVHAVGANVLTF
TRBV6-5	TRBJ2-5	-	CVVTIRETQYF
TRBV19	TRBJ2-7	-	CASSLTTTSFHEQYF
TRBV6-1	TRBJ1-2	-	CASSVSRLYGYTF
TRBV2	TRBJ2-7	-	CASRRTRLSSYEQYF
TRBV27	TRBJ2-7	-	CASSSTKGKVSYEQYF
TRBV11-1	TRBJ2-2	-	CASSSSGVTGELFF
TRBV5-1	TRBJ1-4	-	CASSFWGAYEKLFF
TRBV19	TRBJ1-4	-	CASSEGSTGEKLFF
TRBV28	TRBJ2-3	-	CASSLDPPGTQYF
TRBV7-2	TRBJ2-1	TRBD2	CASSGRLAGRVGNEQFF
TRBV7-2	TRBJ2-5	TRBD2	CASSSRTSGGVETQYF
TRBV11-2	TRBJ2-2	-	CASTPDPFFNTGELFF
TRBV29-1	TRBJ1-1	-	CSVVPVDEAFF